This TCR beta chain was observed in a study of radiation and T cells in renal cell carcinoma. Study-level results: Top tumor clonotypes rose in blood 2 weeks post-radiation, then contracted.

Profiling relied on immunoSEQ multiplex PCR, and the TCRdb table lists in-frame clones only, not all of them. The sample has 150,000 or so clones; approximately 91% are singletons. In germline, CDR1 is LGHNA, CDR2 YSLEER. The V and J ends lost 1 base and 1 base respectively, with 8 bases between them. The CDR3 is 16 residues long. Time point specified: baseline pretreatment blood. The sample's treatment: 15 Gy SBRT to primary tumor, nephrectomy 4 weeks later. Blood was sampled at baseline, 2 weeks and 4 weeks after SBRT. Clear cell pathology was present in this patient's renal cell carcinoma. Comments on this clone: As yet, its antigen is unknown.

J is TRBJ2-6 and V is TRBV4-3; D gene unclear. The source was blood, collected from a patient whose treatment included radiotherapy and nephrectomy. The TCR comes from a woman between 50 and 59 years old with renal cell carcinoma. The CDR3 DNA reads TGCGCCAGCAGCCAAGGTCGGAGTTCTGGGGCCAACGTCCTGACTTTC. Amino acid sequence: CASSQGRSSGANVLTF.